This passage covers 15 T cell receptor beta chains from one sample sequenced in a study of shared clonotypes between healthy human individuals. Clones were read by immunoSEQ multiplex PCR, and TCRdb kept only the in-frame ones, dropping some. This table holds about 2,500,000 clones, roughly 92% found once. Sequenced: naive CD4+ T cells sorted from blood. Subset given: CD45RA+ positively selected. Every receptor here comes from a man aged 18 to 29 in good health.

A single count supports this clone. CDR3 amino acids: CASSLRDSLTDTQYF. The CDR3 DNA follows: TGTGCCAGCAGTTTGAGAGATTCCCTGACAGATACGCAGTATTTT. The genes are TRBV27 and TRBJ2-3, with D unclear. The CDR3 totals 15 residues. With 3 bases removed from V and 3 bases from J, the gap between germline ends came to 13 bases. CDR1 MNHEY and CDR2 SMNVEV come from the germline V gene (reference sequence).

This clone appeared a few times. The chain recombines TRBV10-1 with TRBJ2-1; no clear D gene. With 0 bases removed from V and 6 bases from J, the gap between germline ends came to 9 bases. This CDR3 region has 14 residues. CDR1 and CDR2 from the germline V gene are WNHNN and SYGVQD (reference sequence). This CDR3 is CASSESRATNEQFF. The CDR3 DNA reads TGCGCCAGCAGTGAGTCTAGGGCCACCAATGAGCAGTTCTTC.

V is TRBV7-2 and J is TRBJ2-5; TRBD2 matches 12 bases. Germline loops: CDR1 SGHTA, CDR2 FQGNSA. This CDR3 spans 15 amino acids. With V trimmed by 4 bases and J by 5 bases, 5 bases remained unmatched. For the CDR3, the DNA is TGTGCCAGCAGCTCGGGACTAGCGGGTTGGGAGACCCAGTACTTC. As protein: CASSSGLAGWETQYF.

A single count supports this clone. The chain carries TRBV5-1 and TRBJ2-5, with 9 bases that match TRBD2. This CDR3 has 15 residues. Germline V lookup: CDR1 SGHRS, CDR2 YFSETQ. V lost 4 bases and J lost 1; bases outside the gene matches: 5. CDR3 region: CASSQLAGLQETQYF. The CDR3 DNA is TGCGCCAGCAGCCAACTAGCGGGTCTCCAAGAGACCCAGTACTTC.

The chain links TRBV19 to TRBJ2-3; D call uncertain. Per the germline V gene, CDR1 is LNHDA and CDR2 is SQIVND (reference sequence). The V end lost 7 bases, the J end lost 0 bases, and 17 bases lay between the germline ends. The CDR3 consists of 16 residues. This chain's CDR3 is CASTSAFATSTDTQYF. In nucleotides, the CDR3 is TGTGCCAGTACCTCCGCTTTTGCGACTAGCACAGATACGCAGTATTTT.

The CDR3 reads CASKAGTGARNEQFF. CDR3 bases: TGTGCCAGTAAAGCCGGGACTGGGGCCAGGAATGAGCAGTTCTTC. The chain combines TRBV19 with TRBJ2-1, with D maybe TRBD2 (6 bases). Germline CDR1 is LNHDA and CDR2 is SQIVND (reference sequence). The CDR3 length is 15 residues. Between the trimmed V and J ends, which lost 7 bases and 7 bases, there was a span of 20 bases. The entire variable domain, with the rest obtained from reference TRBV19 and TRBJ2-1, is as follows: DGGITQSPKYLFRKEGQNVTLSCEQNLNHDAMYWYRQDPGQGLRLIYYSQIVNDFQKGDIAEGYSVSREKKESFPLTVTSAQKNPTAFYLCASKAGTGARNEQFFGPGTRLTVL.

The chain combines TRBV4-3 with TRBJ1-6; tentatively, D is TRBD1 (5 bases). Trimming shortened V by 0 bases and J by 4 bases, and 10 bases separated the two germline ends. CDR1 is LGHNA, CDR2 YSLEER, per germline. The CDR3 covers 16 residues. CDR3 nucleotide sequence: TGCGCCAGCAGCCAAGAAGCAGGGAGGTATAATTCACCCCTCCACTTT. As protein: CASSQEAGRYNSPLHF.

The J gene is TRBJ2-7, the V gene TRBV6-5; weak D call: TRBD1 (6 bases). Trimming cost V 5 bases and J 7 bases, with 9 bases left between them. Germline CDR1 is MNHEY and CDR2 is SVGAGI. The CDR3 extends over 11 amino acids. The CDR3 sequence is CASSEGQEQYF. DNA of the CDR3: TGTGCCAGCAGTGAAGGACAGGAGCAGTACTTC.

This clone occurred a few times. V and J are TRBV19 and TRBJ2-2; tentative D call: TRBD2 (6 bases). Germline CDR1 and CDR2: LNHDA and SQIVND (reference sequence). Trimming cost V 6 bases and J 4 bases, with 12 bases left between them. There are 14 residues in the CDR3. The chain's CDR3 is CASSTTSTTGELFF. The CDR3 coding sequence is TGTGCCAGTAGCACTACTAGCACCACCGGGGAGCTGTTTTTT.

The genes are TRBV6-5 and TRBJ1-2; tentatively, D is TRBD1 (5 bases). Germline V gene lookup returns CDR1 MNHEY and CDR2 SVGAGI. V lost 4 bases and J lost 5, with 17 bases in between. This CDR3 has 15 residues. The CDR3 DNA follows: TGTGCCAGCAGTTCTGCGAACGGGGGAGGGTATGGCTACACCTTC. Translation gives CASSSANGGGYGYTF.

The CDR3 coding sequence is TGTGCCAGCAGCAGTTATAGCGGGAGAGTCGAGCAGTTCTTC. Residues: CASSSYSGRVEQFF. The chain recombines TRBV7-6 with TRBJ2-1, with TRBD2 identical over 9 bases. This CDR3 is 14 amino acids long. After removal of 5 bases from V and 10 bases from J, the junction contained 9 bases not matched to a gene. Germline CDR1 and CDR2: SGHVS and FNYEAQ.

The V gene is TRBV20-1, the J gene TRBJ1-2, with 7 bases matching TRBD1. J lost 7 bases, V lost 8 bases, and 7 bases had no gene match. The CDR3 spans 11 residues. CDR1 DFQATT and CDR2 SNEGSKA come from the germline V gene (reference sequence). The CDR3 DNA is TGCAGTATAGACAGGGAGGCTGGCTACACCTTC. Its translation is CSIDREAGYTF.

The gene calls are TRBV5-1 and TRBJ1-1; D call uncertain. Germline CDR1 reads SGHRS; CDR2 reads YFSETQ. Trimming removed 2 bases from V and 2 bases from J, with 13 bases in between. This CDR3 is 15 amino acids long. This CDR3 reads CASSFGSPVNTEAFF. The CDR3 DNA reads TGCGCCAGCAGCTTTGGTTCTCCCGTCAACACTGAAGCTTTCTTT.

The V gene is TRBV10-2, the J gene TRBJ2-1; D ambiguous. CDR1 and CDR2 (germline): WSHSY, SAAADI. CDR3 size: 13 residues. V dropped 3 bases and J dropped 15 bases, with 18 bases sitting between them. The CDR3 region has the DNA TGCGCCAGCAGTGATGGCCCCCGCGTAAGTCCGTTCTTC. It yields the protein CASSDGPRVSPFF.

The CDR3 loop is CASSPHLLGTGGAYEQYF. The DNA of the CDR3 is TGTGCCAGCAGCCCGCACCTCCTCGGGACAGGGGGCGCCTACGAGCAGTACTTC. This chain links TRBV9 with TRBJ2-7; 12 bases match TRBD1. The CDR3 consists of 18 residues. Germline CDR1 is SGDLS and CDR2 is YYNGEE. The V segment lost 4 bases and the J segment 2 bases; nucleotides outside the gene matches: 13.